This entry is about one TCR beta chain. The data derive from a study of shared clonotypes between healthy human individuals. Sequencing used immunoSEQ multiplex PCR; TCRdb keeps in-frame clones, though not all of them. The data show 1,500,000 or so clones, around 97% seen once. This receptor was obtained from a man between 25 and 39 years old in good health. The specimen was naive CD4+ T cells sorted from blood. Subset of the sample: CD45RA+ positively selected.

For the CDR3, the DNA is TGTGCCATCAGAGGGGGCGCGGACATGAACACTGAAGCTTTCTTT. Translation gives CAIRGGADMNTEAFF. The chain has TRBV10-3 and TRBJ1-1, with TRBD1 matching 7 bases. This CDR3 region has 15 residues. With V trimmed by 6 bases and J by 0 bases, 7 bases remained unmatched. Germline V lookup: CDR1 ENHRY, CDR2 SYGVKD.